Following are 2 T cell receptor beta chains from one sample sequenced in a study of T cells in Graves' hyperthyroidism and ophthalmopathy. Researchers amplified the TCR beta CDR3 regions from RNA transcripts. TCR CDR3 underwent first-round RT-PCR with the HTBI primer set. MiXCR, applied by TCRdb to the multiplex PCR reads, yields one record per CDR3 protein. The sample consists of about 640,000 distinct CDR3 sequences, over 40% of them appearing once. Material for sequencing was peripheral blood or thyroid tissue (not recorded which). The receptor set was obtained from an adult man with Graves' disease, either hyperthyroidism or ophthalmopathy (not recorded which).

This clonotype occurred many times. The gene calls are TRBV10-3 and TRBJ2-7; D not certain. Trimming took off 0 bases at V and 2 bases at J, with 8 bases between the two ends. The CDR3 is made up of 14 amino acids. Germline V CDR1 and CDR2: ENHRY, SYGVKD. CDR3 coding DNA: TGTGCCATCAGTGAGTCCGGTAGGGCCTACGAGCAGTACTTC. Its translation: CAISESGRAYEQYF.

This clonotype was picked up many times. CDR3 coding DNA: TGCAGCGCCGACAGGGGAGCCGACTATGGCTACACCTTC. Its translation: CSADRGADYGYTF. V and J are TRBV29-1 and TRBJ1-2; 8 bases fit TRBD1. The V and J ends lost 7 bases and 3 bases, in that order; junction bases with no gene match: 7. The CDR3 length is 13 residues. Germline V gives CDR1 SQVTM, CDR2 ANQGSEA.